The 25 T cell receptor beta chains listed next were all sequenced from one sample in a study of shared clonotypes between healthy human individuals. The method was immunoSEQ multiplex PCR; TCRdb's version includes in-frame clones alone and lacks a portion of them. The sample has some 240,000 clones; about 69% are singletons. The sequencing input was memory CD4+ T cells sorted from blood. The subset is: CD45RA-negative fraction. All receptors derive from a young man in good health.

The V call is TRBV9, the J call TRBJ2-1, with 10 nucleotides matching TRBD2. Trimming took 0 bases from V and 7 from J; bases not matched to a gene: 10. CDR3 length equals 17 residues. CDR1 and CDR2 from the germline V gene are SGDLS and YYNGEE. CDR3 bases: TGTGCCAGCAGCGTAGACCCAACTAGCGGGATGATGAATGAGCAGTTCTTC. Translated: CASSVDPTSGMMNEQFF.

The V gene is TRBV6-1, the J gene TRBJ2-7; no reliable D call. In germline, CDR1 is MNHNS, CDR2 SASEGT. The CDR3 consists of 10 residues. Trimming removed 7 bases from V and 6 bases from J, with 7 bases in between. CDR3 nucleotide sequence: TGTGCCAGCATGCTGGGCGAGCAGTACTTC. Encoded protein: CASMLGEQYF.

This clone was found a few times. The chain is built from TRBV28 and TRBJ1-5; unclear D gene. Per germline, CDR1 MDHEN and CDR2 SYDVKM. With 1 base removed from V and 0 bases from J, the gap between germline ends came to 10 bases. The CDR3 has 16 amino acids. The CDR3 DNA follows: TGTGCCAGCAGTTTATCGACACTTTATAGCAATCAGCCCCAGCATTTT. Protein product: CASSLSTLYSNQPQHF.

The table lists this clone with a few counts. The chain combines TRBV7-2 with TRBJ1-2; D gene unclear. The V and J ends lost 5 bases and 5 bases respectively, with 12 bases between them. CDR3 length equals 13 residues. The V gene's germline CDR1 is SGHTA and CDR2 FQGNSA. The CDR3 reads CASSLASTYGYTF. The CDR3 DNA follows: TGTGCCAGCAGCCTCGCCAGTACTTATGGCTACACCTTC.

The V gene is TRBV21-1, the J gene TRBJ2-6; TRBD1, the table's D call, was not compared with the DNA. TRBV21-1 counts as a pseudogene. CDR3 size: 20 residues. The CDR3 loop reads CASSKESGTAPDSGANVLTF. CDR3 nucleotides: TGTGCCAGCAGCAAAGAATCCGGGACAGCGCCAGACTCTGGGGCCAACGTCCTGACTTTC.

This clone was counted many times. This CDR3 is CASSQVGAGANYGYTF. CDR3 sequence (DNA): TGCGCCAGCAGCCAAGTTGGCGCTGGGGCTAACTATGGCTACACCTTC. The J gene is TRBJ1-2, the V gene TRBV4-1; D gene ambiguous. Looked up from germline, CDR1 is MGHRA and CDR2 is YSYEKL. Trimming took 1 base from V and 0 from J, leaving 12 bases between them. The CDR3 totals 16 residues.

Comment on this clone: With only one base between it and a far larger clone, this is likely a read error. This sample includes further DNA sequences coding for the same CDR3. The rearrangement joins TRBV2 to TRBJ2-1, with D unresolved. Per the germline V gene, CDR1 is SNHLY and CDR2 is FYNNEI. This CDR3 comprises 11 residues. Trimming removed 6 bases from V and 5 bases from J, with 5 bases in between. CDR3 DNA sequence: TGTGCCAGCAGCTATGACAATGAGCAGTTCTTC. Its protein is CASSYDNEQFF.

V usage is TRBV7-2 and J usage is TRBJ1-4, with 11 bases lining up with TRBD1. Germline lookup yields CDR1 SGHTA and CDR2 FQGNSA. V lost 4 bases and J lost 7; bases outside the gene matches: 2. The CDR3 has 14 amino acids. The CDR3 reads CASSWGTGGEKLFF. CDR3 sequence (DNA): TGTGCCAGCAGCTGGGGGACAGGGGGTGAAAAACTGTTTTTT. The full variable domain, in which reference TRBV7-2 and TRBJ1-4 provide the parts outside the CDR3, is GAGVSQSPSNKVTEKGKDVELRCDPISGHTALYWYRQSLGQGLEFLIYFQGNSAPDKSGLPSDRFSAERTGGSVSTLTIQRTQQEDSAVYLCASSWGTGGEKLFFGSGTQLSVL.

This chain uses TRBV7-3 with TRBJ2-2; D is unresolved. This CDR3 has 14 residues. The V gene lost 2 bases and the J gene lost 5 bases, with 9 bases spanning the gap. Germline loops: CDR1 SGHTA, CDR2 FQGTGA. DNA of the CDR3: TGTGCCAGCAGCTTATATTCCTGGACCGGGGAGCTGTTTTTT. Translated: CASSLYSWTGELFF.

A remark on this clone: Possible read error: a much larger clone is one base away. V is TRBV11-2 and J is TRBJ1-1; no clear D gene. Trimming pared 1 base from V and 2 bases from J, leaving 5 bases between. This CDR3 has 13 residues. Germline V CDR1 and CDR2: SGHAT, FQNNGV. The DNA for the CDR3 is TGTGCCAGCAGCTTAGGACACAACACTGAAGCTTTCTTT. Amino acids: CASSLGHNTEAFF.

The chain has TRBV28 and TRBJ1-2; D unclear. The CDR3 runs 14 residues. V was pared by 3 bases and J by 4 bases, with 12 bases between. Per germline, CDR1 MDHEN and CDR2 SYDVKM. The CDR3 is CASSLSPGTYGYTF. The CDR3, as DNA: TGTGCCAGCAGTTTGTCGCCAGGAACCTATGGCTACACCTTC.

This clone was seen more than once but under ten times. V gene TRBV19 combines with J gene TRBJ1-5, with 10 bases aligning to TRBD1. Germline assignment: CDR1 LNHDA and CDR2 SQIVND (reference sequence). Germline trimming cut 4 bases from V and 7 bases from J; bases unmatched to any gene: 10. This CDR3 comprises 16 residues. DNA of the CDR3: TGTGCCAGTAGTACGGGACAGGGGTCCTCGGCGCAGCCCCAGCATTTT. Encoded protein: CASSTGQGSSAQPQHF.

The chain has TRBV5-1 and TRBJ1-2; tentative D call: TRBD1 (5 bases). Trimming left V 4 bases short and J 8 bases short, with 21 bases between. The length of the CDR3 is 15 residues. Germline CDR1 reads SGHRS; CDR2 reads YFSETQ. The CDR3 DNA reads TGCGCCAGCAGCAATACGGGACTCGCGTCCCCCGGCTACACCTTC. Its translation: CASSNTGLASPGYTF.

The CDR3 protein is CASSHSEANEQFF. DNA of the CDR3: TGCGCCAGCAGCCACTCCGAAGCCAATGAGCAGTTCTTC. The chain uses TRBV4-3 and TRBJ2-1; D remains ambiguous. The germline V and J ends were trimmed by 3 bases and 6 bases, with 9 bases remaining between them. The CDR3 extends over 13 amino acids. From germline, CDR1 is LGHNA and CDR2 YSLEER.

This clone was counted ten times or more. V and J are TRBV28 and TRBJ1-5; 7 positions match TRBD1. The CDR3 is 17 amino acids. J was trimmed by 2 bases and V by 1 base; bases with no gene match: 8. Germline lookup yields CDR1 MDHEN and CDR2 SYDVKM. Written as DNA, the CDR3 is TGTGCCAGCAGTTTATACATGTGGCAGGGGGGCAATCAGCCCCAGCATTTT. It specifies CASSLYMWQGGNQPQHF.

The chain combines TRBV5-1 with TRBJ2-1; possibly TRBD1 for D (6 bases). V lost 9 bases and J lost 2, with 12 bases in between. The CDR3 covers 13 residues. Germline V gives CDR1 SGHRS, CDR2 YFSETQ. CDR3 sequence (DNA): TGCGCCACCTCGTGGGGGCCCTACAATGAGCAGTTCTTC. Translated: CATSWGPYNEQFF.

This chain links TRBV28 with TRBJ2-7; TRBD2 matches 11 bases. The trim removed 4 bases at V and 4 bases at J, leaving 15 bases unmatched. Germline-derived CDR1 and CDR2 are MDHEN and SYDVKM. This CDR3 contains 18 residues. This CDR3 reads CASSSRGSGRARGYEQYF. The CDR3 DNA sequence: TGTGCCAGCAGTTCCCGGGGTAGCGGGAGGGCCAGGGGTTACGAGCAGTACTTC.

This clone was recorded once. The chain combines TRBV2 with TRBJ2-7; 8 nucleotides line up with TRBD1. J gave up 1 base and V 7 bases, and 9 bases lay outside the gene matches. The CDR3 runs 15 residues. CDR1 SNHLY and CDR2 FYNNEI come from the germline V gene. The CDR3 loop is CASTTDRGRSYEQYF. In DNA, the CDR3 is TGTGCCAGCACTACCGACAGGGGCCGTTCCTACGAGCAGTACTTC.

This clone turned up a few times. CDR3 sequence reads: CASGTGYPGELFF. The CDR3 DNA reads TGTGCTAGTGGGACAGGGTATCCCGGGGAGCTGTTTTTT. The V and J genes are TRBV12-5 and TRBJ2-2; 7 nucleotides align to TRBD1. The CDR3 is 13 residues long. After removal of 6 bases from V and 6 bases from J, the junction contained 4 bases not matched to a gene. The germline CDR1 and CDR2 sequences are LGHNT and FRNRAP.

This clone was counted a single time. The chain carries TRBV5-1 and TRBJ2-1; D not certain. Germline V gives CDR1 SGHRS, CDR2 YFSETQ. The CDR3 contains 13 residues. Trimming took 7 bases from V and 9 from J, leaving 17 bases between them. The CDR3 spells CASGLPGNSEQFF. The CDR3 DNA reads TGCGCCAGCGGCCTTCCCGGTAATAGTGAGCAGTTCTTC.

V and J are TRBV5-5 and TRBJ1-5, with D unclear. The CDR3 runs to 15 residues. Looked up from germline, CDR1 is SGHKS and CDR2 is YYEKEE (reference sequence). The germline V and J ends were trimmed by 0 bases and 7 bases, with 14 bases remaining between them. The CDR3 is CASSLGFVGFQPQHF. CDR3 DNA: TGTGCCAGCAGCTTGGGTTTCGTGGGATTCCAGCCCCAGCATTTT.

The J gene is TRBJ1-5, the V gene TRBV6-6; D uncertain. CDR1 is MNHNY and CDR2 is SVGAGI in the germline V gene (reference sequence). There are 14 residues in the CDR3. Trimming took 2 bases from V and 6 from J, leaving 11 bases between them. The CDR3 region is CASSYRPEGQPQHF. In DNA, the CDR3 is TGTGCCAGCAGTTACAGGCCAGAGGGTCAGCCCCAGCATTTT.

In its sample, this clone was seen a few times. This sequence joins TRBV10-3 and TRBJ2-7; TRBD1 is a possible D gene (6 bases). Germline CDR1 and CDR2: ENHRY and SYGVKD. The CDR3 totals 14 residues. With 3 bases removed from V and 3 bases from J, the gap between germline ends came to 12 bases. CDR3 residues: CAISDDRRSYEQYF. CDR3 bases: TGTGCCATCAGTGATGACAGGCGAAGCTACGAGCAGTACTTC.

V and J are TRBV4-1 and TRBJ2-7; D unresolved. Trimming left V 2 bases short and J 1 base short, with 9 bases between. The V gene's germline CDR1 is MGHRA and CDR2 YSYEKL. The CDR3 runs to 14 residues. The CDR3 nucleotides read TGCGCCAGCAGCCAACTCAGAGTATCCTACGAGCAGTACTTC. This sequence encodes CASSQLRVSYEQYF.

V gene TRBV6-5 combines with J gene TRBJ1-1; D gene uncertain. Germline CDR1 MNHEY, CDR2 SVGAGI. Trimming stripped 6 bases from V and 4 bases from J, with 15 bases between. CDR3 length equals 14 residues. CDR3 residues: CASSTAWTVTEAFF. CDR3 DNA: TGTGCCAGCAGCACCGCCTGGACGGTCACTGAAGCTTTCTTT.